This TCR beta chain was identified in a study of blood T cell repertoires in COVID-19. Study-level background: Acute-phase and convalescent COVID-19 samples originated in the United States, Italy and Spain. PBMCs, B-cell-depleted T cells, or T cells were the source of the cDNA or gDNA that made up the material.

This clone was counted only a few times. V dropped 4 bases and J dropped 1 base, with 7 bases sitting between them. CDR1 is SNHLY and CDR2 is FYNNEI in the germline V gene. This CDR3 is 13 amino acids long. Original methodology: Scientists estimated how many nucleated cells there were by amplifying reference gene primers. Produced via immunoSEQ multiplex PCR; TCRdb's table is partial and in-frame only. For V, J and clone size, that table is used; D and trimming come from the DNA. The sample has 65,000 to 70,000 clones, roughly 80% seen once; the top ten hold 23%. This chain joins TRBV2 and TRBJ1-1; D might be TRBD1 (6 bases). The sequence was collected from a human donor in a cohort sampled during active COVID-19. The sample taken for sequencing was peripheral blood. The CDR3 here is CASSAQGNTEAFF. CDR3 bases: TGTGCCAGCAGTGCACAGGGGAACACTGAAGCTTTCTTT.